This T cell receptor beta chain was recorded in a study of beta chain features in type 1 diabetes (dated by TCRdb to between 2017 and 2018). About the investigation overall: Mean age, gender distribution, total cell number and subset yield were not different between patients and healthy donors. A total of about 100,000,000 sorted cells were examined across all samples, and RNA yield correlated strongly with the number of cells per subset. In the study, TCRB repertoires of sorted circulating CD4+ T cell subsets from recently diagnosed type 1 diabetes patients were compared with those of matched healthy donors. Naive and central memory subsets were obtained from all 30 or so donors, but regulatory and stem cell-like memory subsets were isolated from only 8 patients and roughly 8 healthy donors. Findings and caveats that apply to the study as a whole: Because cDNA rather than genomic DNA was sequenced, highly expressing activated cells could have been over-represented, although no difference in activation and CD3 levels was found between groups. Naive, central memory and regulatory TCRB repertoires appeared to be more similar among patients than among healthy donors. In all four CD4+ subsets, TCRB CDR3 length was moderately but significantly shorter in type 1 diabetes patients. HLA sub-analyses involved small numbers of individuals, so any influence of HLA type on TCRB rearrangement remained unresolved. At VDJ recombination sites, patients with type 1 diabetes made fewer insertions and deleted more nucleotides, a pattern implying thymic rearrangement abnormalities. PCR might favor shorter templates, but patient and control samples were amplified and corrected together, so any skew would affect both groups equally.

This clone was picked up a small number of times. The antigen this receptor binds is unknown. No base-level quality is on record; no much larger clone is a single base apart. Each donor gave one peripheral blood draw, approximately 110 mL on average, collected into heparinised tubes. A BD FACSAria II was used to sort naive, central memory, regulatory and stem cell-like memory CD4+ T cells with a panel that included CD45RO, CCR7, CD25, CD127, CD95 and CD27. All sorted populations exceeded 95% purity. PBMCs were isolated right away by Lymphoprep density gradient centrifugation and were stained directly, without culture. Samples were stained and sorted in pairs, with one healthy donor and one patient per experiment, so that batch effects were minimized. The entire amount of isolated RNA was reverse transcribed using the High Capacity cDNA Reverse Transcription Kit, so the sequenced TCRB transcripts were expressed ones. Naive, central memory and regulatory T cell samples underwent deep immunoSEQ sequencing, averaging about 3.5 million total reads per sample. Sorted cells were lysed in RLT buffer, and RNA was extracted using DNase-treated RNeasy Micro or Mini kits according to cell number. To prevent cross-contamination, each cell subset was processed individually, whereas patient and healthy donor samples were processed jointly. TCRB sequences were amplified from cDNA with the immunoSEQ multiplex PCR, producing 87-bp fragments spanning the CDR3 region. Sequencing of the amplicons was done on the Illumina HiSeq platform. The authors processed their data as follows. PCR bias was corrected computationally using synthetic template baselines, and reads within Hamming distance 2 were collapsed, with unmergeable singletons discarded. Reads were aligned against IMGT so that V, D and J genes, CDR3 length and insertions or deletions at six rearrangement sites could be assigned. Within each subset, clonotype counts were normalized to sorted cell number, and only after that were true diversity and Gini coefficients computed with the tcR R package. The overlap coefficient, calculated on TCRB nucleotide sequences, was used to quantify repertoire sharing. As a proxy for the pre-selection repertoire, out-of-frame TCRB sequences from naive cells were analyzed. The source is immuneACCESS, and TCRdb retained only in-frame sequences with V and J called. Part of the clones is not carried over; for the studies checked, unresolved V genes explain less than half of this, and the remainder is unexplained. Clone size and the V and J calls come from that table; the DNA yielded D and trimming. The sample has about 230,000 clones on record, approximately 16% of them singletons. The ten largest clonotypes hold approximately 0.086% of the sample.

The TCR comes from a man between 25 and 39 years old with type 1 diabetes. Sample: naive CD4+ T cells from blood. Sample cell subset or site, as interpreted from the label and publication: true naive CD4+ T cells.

Read as DNA, the sequence is TGCAGCGTTGTAAGAGGGGATCAAGAGACCCAGTACTTC. Protein translation: CSVVRGDQETQYF. The chain is encoded by TRBV29-1 joined to TRBJ2-5, with the D assignment possibly TRBD1 or TRBD2, given 5 matching bases for each. V is cut by 4 bases and J by 2 bases, and the space between the germline ends is 11 bases. CDR1 and CDR2 were assigned from the germline V gene as SQVTM and ANQGSEA. Including the terminal cysteine and phenylalanine, the CDR3 comprises 13 residues. The CDR3 DNA has 39 bases and is translated from base 1.